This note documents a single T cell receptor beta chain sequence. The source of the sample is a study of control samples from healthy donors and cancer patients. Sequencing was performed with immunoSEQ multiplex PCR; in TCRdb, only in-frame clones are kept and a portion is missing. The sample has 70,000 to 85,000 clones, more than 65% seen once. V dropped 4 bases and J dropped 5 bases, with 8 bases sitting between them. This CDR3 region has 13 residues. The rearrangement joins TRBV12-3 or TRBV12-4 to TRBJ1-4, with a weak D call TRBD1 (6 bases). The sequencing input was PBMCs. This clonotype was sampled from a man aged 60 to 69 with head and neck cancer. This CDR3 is CASSSRGNEKLFF. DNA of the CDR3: TGTGCCAGCAGTTCAAGGGGGAATGAAAAACTGTTTTTT.